This TCR beta chain was captured in a study of T cell changes during pregnancy in multiple sclerosis. Here immunoSEQ multiplex PCR was the method, and the copy in TCRdb shows in-frame clones only, minus some. The table records tens of thousands of clones, almost 90% of them present only once. This CDR3 comprises 17 residues. Trimming cost V 5 bases and J 2 bases; bases outside gene matches: 8. CDR1 is GTSNPN and CDR2 is SVGIG in the germline V gene (reference sequence). This TCR came from a female donor in good health, enrolled as a control in a pregnancy study. The sample consisted of peripheral blood, taken in the first trimester of pregnancy. The chain joins TRBV30 to TRBJ2-1; 14 nucleotides match TRBD2. CDR3 nucleotide sequence: TGTGCCTGGGCGGCGGGACTAGCGGGGGCGACCTACAATGAGCAGTTCTTC. This sequence encodes CAWAAGLAGATYNEQFF. Full variable domain (remainder filled in from reference TRBV30 and TRBJ2-1): SQTIHQWPATLVQPVGSPLSLECTVEGTSNPNLYWYRQAAGRGLQLLFYSVGIGQISSEVPQNLSASRPQDRQFILSSKKLLLSDSGFYLCAWAAGLAGATYNEQFFGPGTRLTVL.